The 6 T cell receptor beta chains in this list originate from one sample, sequenced in a study of tumor and adjacent non-tumor tissue in lung cancer. TCRbeta libraries were built with three rounds of nested PCR, modified from ARM-PCR. Via MiXCR, TCRdb re-called the multiplex PCR reads, giving one row per CDR3 protein. The sample holds 45,000 to 65,000 distinct CDR3 sequences, around two thirds seen once. The template was RNA from unsorted bulk tissue. This non-tumor lung sample came from over 3 cm beyond the tumor edge. The specimen sequenced was distant non-tumor lung tissue. These receptors all stem from a woman aged 60-75 years with non-small cell lung cancer.

V gene TRBV2 combines with J gene TRBJ1-5; tentatively, D is TRBD1 (6 bases). The V and J ends lost 7 bases and 4 bases respectively, with 11 bases between them. Germline lookup yields CDR1 SNHLY and CDR2 FYNNEI. The CDR3 is made up of 13 amino acids. CDR3 nucleotide sequence: TGTGCCAGCAATACGGACAGTAATCAGCCCCAGCATTTT. It yields the protein CASNTDSNQPQHF.

For this clonotype: Because the CDR3 is missing its conserved closing phenylalanine or tryptophan, this is likely a read error. CDR3 residues: CSVDGRLQETQYL. Here the CDR3 DNA reads TGCAGCGTTGATGGCCGGCTTCAAGAGACCCAGTACCTC. This rearrangement joins TRBV29-1 to TRBJ2-5; D unclear. Trimming stripped 3 bases from V and 2 bases from J, with 10 bases between. The CDR3 runs 13 residues. Germline values: CDR1 SQVTM, CDR2 ANQGSEA.

With respect to this clonotype: Since the CDR3 does not end with the conserved phenylalanine or tryptophan, this likely comes from a read error. The chain combines TRBV4-3 with TRBJ2-6; 7 bases line up with TRBD1. This CDR3 region has 17 residues. Per germline, CDR1 LGHNA and CDR2 YSLEER. The CDR3 DNA follows: TGCGTCAGCAGCCGAGGACAGGAGAGCTCTGGGGCCAACGCCCTGACTTAC. It codes for CVSSRGQESSGANALTY.

With respect to this clonotype: This sequence may be a read error, since a much larger clone differs from it by one base. V is TRBV28 and J is TRBJ1-4; maybe TRBD1 (6 bases). The CDR3 runs to 15 residues. Germline V lookup: CDR1 MDHEN, CDR2 SYDVKM. The CDR3 nucleotides are TGTGCCAGCAGTCTCGGACAGTCAACTATTGAAAAACTGTTTTTT. This translates into CASSLGQSTIEKLFF.

Comment on this clonotype: One end of the junction does not line up with germline, which may come from a read error. This chain links TRBV11-1 with TRBJ2-1; D gene uncertain. The CDR3 covers 14 residues. In germline, CDR1 is SGHAT, CDR2 FQDESV (reference sequence). The CDR3 DNA reads as TGTACCAGCAGCCGGGCCGGTGGATTCGATGAGCAGCTCTTC. Translation gives CTSSRAGGFDEQLF.

The sample holds a few counts of this clonotype. One junction end does not reproduce the germline sequence, and a read error may be involved. The rearrangement joins TRBV6-2 or TRBV6-3 to TRBJ2-5; D unresolved. CDR3 length equals 13 residues. Germline-derived CDR1 and CDR2 are MNHEY and SVGEGT. CDR3 sequence (DNA): TGCGTCAGCAGATACGAGATTCAAGAGACCCAGTACTTC. Translating gives CVSRYEIQETQYF.